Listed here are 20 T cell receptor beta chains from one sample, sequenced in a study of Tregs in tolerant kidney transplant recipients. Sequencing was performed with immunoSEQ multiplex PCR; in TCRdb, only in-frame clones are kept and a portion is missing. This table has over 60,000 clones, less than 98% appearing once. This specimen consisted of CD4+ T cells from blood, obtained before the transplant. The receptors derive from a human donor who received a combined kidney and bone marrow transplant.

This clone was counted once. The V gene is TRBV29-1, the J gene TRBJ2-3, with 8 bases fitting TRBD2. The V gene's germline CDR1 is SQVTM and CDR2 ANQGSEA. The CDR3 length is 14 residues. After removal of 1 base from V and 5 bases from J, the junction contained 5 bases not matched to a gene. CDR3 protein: CSVEAGGPGDTQYF. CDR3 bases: TGCAGCGTTGAAGCGGGGGGGCCCGGAGATACGCAGTATTTT.

CDR3 sequence (DNA): TGTGCCAGCAGCTACTCCGCTGACAGGTTGGTTGTTCCGTATGGCTACACCTTC. Amino acids: CASSYSADRLVVPYGYTF. The genes are TRBV28 and TRBJ1-2; D is possibly TRBD1 (6 bases). The CDR3 is 18 amino acids. Germline assignment: CDR1 MDHEN and CDR2 SYDVKM. The V and J ends lost 6 bases and 5 bases respectively, with 28 bases between them.

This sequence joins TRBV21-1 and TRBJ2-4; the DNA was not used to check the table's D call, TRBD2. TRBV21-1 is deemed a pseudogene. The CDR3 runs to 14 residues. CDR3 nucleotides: TGTGCCAGCAGGACCACTATAGCCAAAAACATTCAGTACTTC. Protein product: CASRTTIAKNIQYF.

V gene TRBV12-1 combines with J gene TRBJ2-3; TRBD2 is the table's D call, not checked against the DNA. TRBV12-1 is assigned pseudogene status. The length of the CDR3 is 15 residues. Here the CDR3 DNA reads TGTGCCAGCAGCTTTGGCCGCCAACTCACAGATACGCAGTATTTT. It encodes CASSFGRQLTDTQYF.

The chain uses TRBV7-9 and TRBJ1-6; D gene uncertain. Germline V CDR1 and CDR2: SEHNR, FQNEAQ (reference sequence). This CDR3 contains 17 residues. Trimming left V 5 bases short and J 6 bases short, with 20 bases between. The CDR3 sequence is CASSKRGSFFPNSPLHF. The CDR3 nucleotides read TGTGCCAGCAGCAAGAGAGGTAGTTTTTTTCCTAATTCACCCCTCCACTTT.

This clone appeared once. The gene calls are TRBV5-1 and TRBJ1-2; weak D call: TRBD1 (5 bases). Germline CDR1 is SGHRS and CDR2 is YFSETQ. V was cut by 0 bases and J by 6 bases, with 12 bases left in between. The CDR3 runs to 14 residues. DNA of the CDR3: TGCGCCAGCAGCTTGGCCCAGGGTTCCGATGGCTACACCTTC. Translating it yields CASSLAQGSDGYTF.

The CDR3 loop reads CASSKGSGRSGNTIYF. CDR3 DNA sequence: TGTGCCAGCAGCAAAGGGTCAGGGAGGTCTGGAAACACCATATATTTT. V is TRBV21-1 and J is TRBJ1-3. TRBV21-1 is a recognized pseudogene. The CDR3 is 16 residues long.

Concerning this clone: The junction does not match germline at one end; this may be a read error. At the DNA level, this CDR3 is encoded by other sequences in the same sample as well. DNA for the CDR3: TGTGCCAGCAGCCAGGACAGGGGAGCCTACAACGAGCAGTTCTTC. This sequence encodes CASSQDRGAYNEQFF. The chain recombines TRBV5-4 with TRBJ2-1; 9 positions agree with TRBD1. The CDR3 extends over 15 amino acids. Germline V lookup: CDR1 SGHNT, CDR2 YYREEE (reference sequence).

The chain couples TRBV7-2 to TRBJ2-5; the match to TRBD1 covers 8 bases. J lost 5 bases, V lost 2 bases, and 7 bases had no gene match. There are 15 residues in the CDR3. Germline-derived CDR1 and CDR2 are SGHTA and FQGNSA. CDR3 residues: CASSLFGQGTETQYF. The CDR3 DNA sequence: TGTGCCAGCAGCTTATTTGGACAGGGTACGGAGACCCAGTACTTC.

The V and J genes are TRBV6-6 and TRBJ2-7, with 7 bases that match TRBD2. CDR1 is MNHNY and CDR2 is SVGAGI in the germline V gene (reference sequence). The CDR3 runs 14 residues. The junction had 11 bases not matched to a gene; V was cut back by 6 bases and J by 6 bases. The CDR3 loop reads CASSPTGTNTEQYF. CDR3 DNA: TGTGCCAGCAGCCCGACCGGGACTAACACCGAGCAGTACTTC.

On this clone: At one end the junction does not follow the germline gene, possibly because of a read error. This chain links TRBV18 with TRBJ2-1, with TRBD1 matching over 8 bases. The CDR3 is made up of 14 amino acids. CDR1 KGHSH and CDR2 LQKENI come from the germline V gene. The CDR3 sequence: CASTPGTGVEEQFF. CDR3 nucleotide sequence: TGTGCCAGCACACCGGGGACAGGAGTGGAAGAGCAGTTCTTC.

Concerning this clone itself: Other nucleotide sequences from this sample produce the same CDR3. CDR3 residues: CAISETGNYGYTF. The CDR3 nucleotides are TGTGCCATCAGTGAGACGGGGAACTATGGCTACACCTTC. The chain combines TRBV10-3 with TRBJ1-2; no clear D. Trimming removed 2 bases at V and 2 bases at J, with 6 bases between. The V gene's germline CDR1 is ENHRY and CDR2 SYGVKD. The CDR3 consists of 13 residues.

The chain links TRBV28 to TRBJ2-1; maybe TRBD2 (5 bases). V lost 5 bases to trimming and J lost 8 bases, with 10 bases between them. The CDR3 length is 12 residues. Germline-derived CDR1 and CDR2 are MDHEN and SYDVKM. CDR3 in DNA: TGTGCCAGCAGTCCACCCGGGGATGAGCAGTTCTTC. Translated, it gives CASSPPGDEQFF.

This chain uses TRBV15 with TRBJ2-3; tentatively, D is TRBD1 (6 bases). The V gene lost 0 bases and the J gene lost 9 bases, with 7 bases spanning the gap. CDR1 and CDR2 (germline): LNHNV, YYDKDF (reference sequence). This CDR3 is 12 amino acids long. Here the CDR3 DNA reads TGTGCCACCAGCAGAGATACAGGGACGCAGTATTTT. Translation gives CATSRDTGTQYF.

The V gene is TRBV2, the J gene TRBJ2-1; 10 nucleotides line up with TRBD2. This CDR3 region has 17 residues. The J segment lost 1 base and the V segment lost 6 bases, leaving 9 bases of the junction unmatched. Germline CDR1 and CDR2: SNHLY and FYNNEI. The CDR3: CASRFPGLAFSYNEQFF. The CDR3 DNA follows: TGTGCCAGCAGATTTCCGGGACTAGCGTTTTCCTACAATGAGCAGTTCTTC. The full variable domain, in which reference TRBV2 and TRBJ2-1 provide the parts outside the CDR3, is EPEVTQTPSHQVTQMGQEVILRCVPISNHLYFYWYRQILGQKVEFLVSFYNNEISEKSEIFDDQFSVERPDGSNFTLKIRSTKLEDSAMYFCASRFPGLAFSYNEQFFGPGTRLTVL.

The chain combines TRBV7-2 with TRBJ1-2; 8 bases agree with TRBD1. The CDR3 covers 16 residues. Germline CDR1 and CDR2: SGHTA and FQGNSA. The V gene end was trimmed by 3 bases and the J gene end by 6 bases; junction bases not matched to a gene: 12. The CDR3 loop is CASSFRGRGRFNGYTF. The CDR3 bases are TGTGCCAGCAGCTTCAGGGGCAGGGGGCGCTTCAATGGCTACACCTTC.

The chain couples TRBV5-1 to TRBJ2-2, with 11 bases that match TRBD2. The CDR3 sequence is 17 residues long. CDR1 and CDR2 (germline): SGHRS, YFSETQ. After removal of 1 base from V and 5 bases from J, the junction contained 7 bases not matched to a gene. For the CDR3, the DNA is TGCGCCAGCAGCTTGTCCGGGACTAGCGGCGGTACCGGGGAGCTGTTTTTT. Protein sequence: CASSLSGTSGGTGELFF.

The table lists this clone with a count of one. The CDR3 nucleotides are TGCAGCGTCGAGGGGGGGTCAGATACGCAGTATTTT. It specifies CSVEGGSDTQYF. This chain joins TRBV29-1 and TRBJ2-3, with D possibly TRBD2 on 7 matching bases. V lost 6 bases and J 4 bases, leaving 11 bases between the germline ends. CDR3 length equals 12 residues. Germline V gives CDR1 SQVTM, CDR2 ANQGSEA.

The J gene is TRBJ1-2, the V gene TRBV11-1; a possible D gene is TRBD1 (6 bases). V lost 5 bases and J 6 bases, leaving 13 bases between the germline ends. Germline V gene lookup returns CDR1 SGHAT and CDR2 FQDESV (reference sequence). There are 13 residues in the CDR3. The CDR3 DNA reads TGTGCCAGCAGCCATAATACAGGGAATGGCTACACCTTC. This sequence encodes CASSHNTGNGYTF. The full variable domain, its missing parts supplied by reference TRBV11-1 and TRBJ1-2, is EAEVAQSPRYKITEKSQAVAFWCDPISGHATLYWYRQILGQGPELLVQFQDESVVDDSQLPKDRFSAERLKGVDSTLKIQPAELGDSAMYLCASSHNTGNGYTFGSGTRLTVV.

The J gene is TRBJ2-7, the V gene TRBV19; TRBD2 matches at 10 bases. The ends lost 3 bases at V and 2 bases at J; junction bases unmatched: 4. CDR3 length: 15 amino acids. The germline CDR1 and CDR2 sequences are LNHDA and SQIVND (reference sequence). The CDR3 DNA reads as TGTGCCAGTAGTATTAGGAGCGGGAGGGCCTACGAGCAGTACTTC. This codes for CASSIRSGRAYEQYF.